This TCR beta chain was sequenced in a study of T cells in tuberculosis. The wider study: Sequenced TCRs come from CD1B-GMM tetramer-binding T cells. IGRA-negative adolescents, IGRA-positive adolescents with latent tuberculosis and adults with active tuberculosis formed this South African cohort. Study observations and caveats: Using the GMM-specific repertoire gave around 88% accuracy versus roughly 68% with motifs.

At study entry, adolescents had tuberculin skin tests and IGRA screening. As to this clone: What it recognizes is unknown.

Sequencing used immunoSEQ multiplex PCR; TCRdb keeps in-frame clones, though not all of them. The sample contains tens of thousands of clones, 95% to 97% of which appear only once. The CDR3 consists of 12 residues. V lost 2 bases and J 8 bases, leaving 9 bases between the germline ends. From germline, CDR1 is MNHEY and CDR2 SVGAGI. Sequenced: PBMCs. The sequence was collected from a donor aged 10-29 years with latent tuberculosis or without tuberculosis infection. The chain links TRBV6-5 to TRBJ1-1; D might be TRBD1 (5 bases). The CDR3 DNA sequence: TGTGCCAGCAGTTACAGGGGCTTAGAAGCTTTCTTT. This codes for CASSYRGLEAFF.